A selection of T cell receptor beta chains follows, all from one sample in a study of T cell clones after liver transplantation. Method: immunoSEQ multiplex PCR; TCRdb's copy keeps in-frame clones and lacks some. The sample records about 58,000 clones, approximately 63% being singletons. Sequenced here: CD4+ T cells from blood, sampled at the roughly 15-month timepoint. These receptors were obtained from a human patient who received a liver transplant. Some T cells may originate from the graft donor. Each CDR3 is given with its conserved first and last residue. The D gene is left open where the match is weak. Some rows have no size entry. The others give once, few or many, or a class for an expanded clone.

CDR3aa,CDR3nt,d_gene,abundance,v_gene,j_gene
CASSFSGNTEAFF,TGTGCCAGCAGCTTCTCAGGGAACACTGAAGCTTTCTTT,-,-,TRBV7-9,TRBJ1-1
CASSLLLSERGHF,TGTGCCAGCAGCTTACTTTTGTCAGAGAGAGGACATTTT,-,-,TRBV7-2,TRBJ2-3
CASSLGGLASNEQFF,TGTGCCAGCAGCTTAGGGGGGCTTGCGAGTAATGAGCAGTTCTTC,-,few,TRBV11-3,TRBJ2-1
CASRTGGDTGELFF,TGTGCCAGCAGGACAGGGGGCGACACCGGGGAGCTGTTTTTT,TRBD1,few,TRBV2,TRBJ2-2
CASTEELAIFETSYEQYF,TGTGCCAGCACTGAGGAGCTAGCGATTTTTGAGACCTCCTACGAGCAGTACTTC,-,-,TRBV6-1,TRBJ2-7
CASSLESSGNTIYF,TGTGCCAGCAGCTTAGAGAGCTCTGGAAACACCATATATTTT,-,few,TRBV7-2,TRBJ1-3
CASKKGSGANVLTF,TGTGCCAGCAAAAAGGGGTCTGGGGCCAACGTCCTGACTTTC,-,-,TRBV6-1,TRBJ2-6
CASRGTSSTGELFF,TGTGCCAGCAGGGGGACTAGCAGCACCGGGGAGCTGTTTTTT,TRBD2,once,TRBV6-1,TRBJ2-2
CSVVRDLSEAFF,TGCAGCGTTGTAAGGGACCTGAGTGAAGCTTTCTTT,-,-,TRBV29-1,TRBJ1-1
CASRTGGSDTQYF,TGTGCCAGCCGGACAGGGGGATCAGATACGCAGTATTTT,TRBD1,-,TRBV2,TRBJ2-3
CASSLTAGLVGELFF,TGTGCCAGCAGTTTAACAGCGGGGTTGGTCGGGGAGCTGTTTTTT,TRBD2,few,TRBV27,TRBJ2-2
CASREQGTNYGYTF,TGTGCCAGCAGGGAACAGGGGACTAACTATGGCTACACCTTC,TRBD1,-,TRBV6-1,TRBJ1-2
CASSRPGGNTEAFF,TGTGCCAGCAGTCGTCCCGGGGGGAACACTGAAGCTTTCTTT,-,-,TRBV6-5,TRBJ1-1
CASRPGLAGVEQYF,TGTGCCAGCAGACCGGGACTAGCGGGGGTCGAGCAGTACTTC,TRBD2,-,TRBV2,TRBJ2-7
CASSEASLDRQYF,TGTGCCAGCAGTGAAGCATCGCTAGACAGGCAGTATTTT,-,-,TRBV6-1,TRBJ2-3
CASSPLWDLHF,TGTGCCAGCAGTCCTCTATGGGACCTGCACTTC,-,-,TRBV25-1,TRBJ1-2
CASSLETYGYTF,TGTGCCAGCAGCTTAGAAACCTATGGCTACACCTTC,-,-,TRBV13,TRBJ1-2
CAWRRQGNTEAFF,TGTGCCTGGAGGAGACAGGGCAACACTGAAGCTTTCTTT,TRBD1,-,TRBV30,TRBJ1-1
CASSWDRDYGYTF,TGTGCCAGCAGTTGGGACAGAGACTATGGCTACACCTTC,TRBD1,-,TRBV28,TRBJ1-2
CASSLDDTNYGYTF,TGTGCCAGCAGCTTAGACGATACTAACTATGGCTACACCTTC,-,-,TRBV7-6,TRBJ1-2
CASSFRGLEEKLFF,TGTGCCAGCAGCTTCCGGGGGCTAGAAGAAAAACTGTTTTTT,-,-,TRBV5-6,TRBJ1-4
CASSLVAEGGYTF,TGTGCCAGCAGCTTAGTTGCGGAGGGGGGCTACACCTTC,-,-,TRBV7-2,TRBJ1-2
CASSFNQGDTQYF,TGTGCCAGCAGCTTCAACCAGGGAGATACGCAGTATTTT,-,few,TRBV11-2,TRBJ2-3
CATRGRWTNEKLFF,TGTGCCACACGGGGCCGGTGGACTAATGAAAAACTGTTTTTT,-,few,TRBV6-5,TRBJ1-4
CASSLVALATRTLDEQFF,TGTGCCAGCAGCTTAGTCGCTCTCGCTACCCGTACCCTCGATGAGCAGTTCTTC,-,-,TRBV7-6,TRBJ2-1
CASSLSLLPFF,TGTGCCAGCAGTTTGTCCCTGTTACCTTTCTTT,-,-,TRBV28,TRBJ1-1
CASSIDRMRQPQHF,TGTGCCAGTAGTATAGATAGGATGAGGCAGCCCCAGCATTTT,-,-,TRBV19,TRBJ1-5
CASSFQAAEAFF,TGTGCCAGCAGTTTTCAGGCCGCCGAAGCTTTCTTT,-,-,TRBV6-1,TRBJ1-1
CAGRPGTAYGYTF,TGTGCCGGAAGGCCCGGGACAGCTTATGGCTACACCTTC,TRBD1,-,TRBV30,TRBJ1-2
CASSQQTGVVPDLYF,TGTGCCAGCAGTCAGCAGACAGGGGTAGTCCCGGACTTGTACTTC,TRBD1,-,TRBV6-5,TRBJ2-7
CASSEGTGYNEQFF,TGTGCCAGCAGTGAAGGGACAGGCTACAATGAGCAGTTCTTC,TRBD1,-,TRBV2,TRBJ2-1
CASSQDSGIPEAFF,TGTGCCAGCAGCCAAGATAGCGGGATACCTGAAGCTTTCTTT,-,-,TRBV4-2,TRBJ1-1
CASSFSGAADTGELFF,TGTGCCAGCAGCTTTAGTGGGGCGGCGGACACCGGGGAGCTGTTTTTT,-,-,TRBV7-2,TRBJ2-2
CASSEEAGGPTDTQYF,TGTGCCAGCAGTGAAGAAGCGGGGGGACCCACAGATACGCAGTATTTT,TRBD2,-,TRBV6-1,TRBJ2-3
CASSERGQSSQHF,TGTGCCAGCAGTGAAAGGGGTCAAAGCTCCCAGCATTTT,-,-,TRBV6-1,TRBJ1-5
CASSSHRPGQAGDQPQHF,TGTGCCAGCAGTTCCCATAGGCCGGGACAGGCAGGTGATCAGCCCCAGCATTTT,TRBD1,few,TRBV27,TRBJ1-5
CASSLYSVPGTDFYEQYF,TGTGCCAGCAGCTTATATTCAGTACCCGGGACAGATTTCTACGAGCAGTACTTC,TRBD1,-,TRBV11-3,TRBJ2-7
CASRSAGGPQGFEFF,TGTGCCAGCAGGTCAGCGGGAGGGCCGCAAGGGTTCGAGTTCTTC,TRBD2,few,TRBV6-6,TRBJ2-1
CASSYSGRAAEAFF,TGTGCCAGCAGTTACTCAGGGCGGGCGGCTGAAGCTTTCTTT,-,-,TRBV6-6,TRBJ1-1
CASSGTGENYNEQFF,TGTGCCAGCAGCGGGACAGGAGAAAATTACAATGAGCAGTTCTTC,TRBD1,-,TRBV6-6,TRBJ2-1
CASSPPSPAVVF,TGTGCCAGCAGCCCCCCTAGCCCCGCCGTGGTCTTC,-,-,TRBV7-2,TRBJ2-1
CASSLVVGRLTEAFF,TGTGCCAGCAGCTTAGTAGTCGGGAGATTGACTGAAGCTTTCTTT,-,-,TRBV11-3,TRBJ1-1
CASSSGQGAIGYTF,TGCGCCAGCAGCTCGGGACAGGGGGCGATTGGCTACACCTTC,TRBD1,-,TRBV5-1,TRBJ1-2
CASSRTHYGYTF,TGTGCCAGCAGCCGTACCCACTATGGCTACACCTTC,-,many,TRBV5-6,TRBJ1-2
CASSHRDSGANVLTF,TGTGCCAGCAGTCACAGGGACTCTGGGGCCAACGTCCTGACTTTC,-,few,TRBV2,TRBJ2-6
CASSQRLVSSYNEQFF,TGTGCCAGCAGCCAAAGGCTTGTAAGCTCCTACAATGAGCAGTTCTTC,-,-,TRBV14,TRBJ2-1
CSGGQGAGDTQYF,TGCAGCGGCGGACAGGGGGCGGGAGATACGCAGTATTTT,TRBD1,-,TRBV29-1,TRBJ2-3
CASSSIVGRYTEAFF,TGTGCCAGCAGTTCGATAGTGGGTCGGTACACTGAAGCTTTCTTT,-,few,TRBV28,TRBJ1-1
CASSPLAGGGTDTQYF,TGCGCCAGCAGCCCCTTAGCGGGAGGAGGCACAGATACGCAGTATTTT,TRBD2,-,TRBV10-1,TRBJ2-3
CASSLQNRDRGKTQYF,TGTGCCAGCAGCTTGCAAAACCGGGACAGGGGGAAGACCCAGTACTTC,TRBD1,once,TRBV5-6,TRBJ2-5
CASQGDSYNEQFF,TGCGCCAGCCAGGGGGACTCCTACAATGAGCAGTTCTTC,TRBD1,many,TRBV5-1,TRBJ2-1
CASSIRLRAGWIEKLFF,TGTGCCAGTAGTATTCGCTTGCGGGCAGGATGGATTGAAAAACTGTTTTTT,-,-,TRBV19,TRBJ1-4
CASSYTLTDPYTGELFF,TGTGCCAGCAGTTATACCCTGACAGATCCGTACACCGGGGAGCTGTTTTTT,-,-,TRBV27,TRBJ2-2
CASSYFSGFFADTQYF,TGTGCCAGCAGTTACTTCTCGGGTTTCTTTGCGGATACGCAGTATTTT,-,-,TRBV6-6,TRBJ2-3